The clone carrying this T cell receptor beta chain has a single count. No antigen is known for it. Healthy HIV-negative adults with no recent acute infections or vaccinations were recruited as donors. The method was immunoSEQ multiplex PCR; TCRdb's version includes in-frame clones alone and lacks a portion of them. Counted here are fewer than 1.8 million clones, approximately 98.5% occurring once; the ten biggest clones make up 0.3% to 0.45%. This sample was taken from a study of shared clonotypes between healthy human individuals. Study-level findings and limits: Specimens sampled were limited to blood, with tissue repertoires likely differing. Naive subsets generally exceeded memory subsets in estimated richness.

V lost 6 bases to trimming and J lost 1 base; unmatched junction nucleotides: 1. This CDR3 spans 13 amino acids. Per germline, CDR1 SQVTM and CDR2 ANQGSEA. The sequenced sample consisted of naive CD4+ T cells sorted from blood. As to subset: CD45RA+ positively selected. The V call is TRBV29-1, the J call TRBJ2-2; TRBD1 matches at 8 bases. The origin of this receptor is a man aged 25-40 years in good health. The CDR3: CSVDRENTGELFF. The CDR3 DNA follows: TGCAGCGTGGACAGGGAGAACACCGGGGAGCTGTTTTTT.